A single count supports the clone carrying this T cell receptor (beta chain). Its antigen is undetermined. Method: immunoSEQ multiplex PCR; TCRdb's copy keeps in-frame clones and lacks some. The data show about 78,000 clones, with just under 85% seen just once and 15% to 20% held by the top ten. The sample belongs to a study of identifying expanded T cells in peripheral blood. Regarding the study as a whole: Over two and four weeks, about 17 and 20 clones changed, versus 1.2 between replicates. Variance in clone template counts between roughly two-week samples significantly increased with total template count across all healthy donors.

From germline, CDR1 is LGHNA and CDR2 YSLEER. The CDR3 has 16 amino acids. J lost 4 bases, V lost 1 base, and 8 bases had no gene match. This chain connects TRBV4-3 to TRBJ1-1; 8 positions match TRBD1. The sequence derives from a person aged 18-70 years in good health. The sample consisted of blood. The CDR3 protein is CASSQGQGSPVTEAFF. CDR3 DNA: TGCGCCAGCAGCCAAGGACAGGGGTCGCCTGTCACTGAAGCTTTCTTT.